A selection of T cell receptor beta chains follows, all from one sample in a study of cytomegalovirus exposure and HLA in healthy donors. Clones were sequenced by immunoSEQ multiplex PCR, and TCRdb holds only the in-frame ones, with some missing. Among tens of thousands of clones listed, over 60% were seen once. The sequenced material came from PBMCs. All receptors come from a woman between 45 and 60 years old in good health and CMV-seronegative. The CDR3 runs from the conserved cysteine through the conserved F or W. The order of the fields is V gene, CDR3 protein.

V gene: TRBV4-3; CDR3 protein: CASSQVGLQENEQYF
V gene: TRBV6-5; CDR3 protein: CASSYLGGHTDGYTF
V gene: TRBV6-1; CDR3 protein: CASAKEGFYEQYF
V gene: TRBV6-5; CDR3 protein: CASSYGNSWGYTF
V gene: TRBV4-1; CDR3 protein: CASSQDAGQGAETQYF
V gene: TRBV2; CDR3 protein: CASRSDGINEQFF
V gene: TRBV28; CDR3 protein: CASMRQGPYEQYF
V gene: TRBV19; CDR3 protein: CASTSSWGGNSPLHF
V gene: TRBV27; CDR3 protein: CASSFTGGGQPQHF
V gene: TRBV7-2; CDR3 protein: CASSLRTPPSSYEQYF
V gene: TRBV7-2; CDR3 protein: CASSLQAGEQETQYF
V gene: TRBV7-9; CDR3 protein: CASSLSSVSYEQYF
V gene: TRBV27; CDR3 protein: CASSRRENTEAFF
V gene: TRBV29-1; CDR3 protein: CSASPPGNTEAFF
V gene: TRBV4-1; CDR3 protein: CASSQEAQGGELFF